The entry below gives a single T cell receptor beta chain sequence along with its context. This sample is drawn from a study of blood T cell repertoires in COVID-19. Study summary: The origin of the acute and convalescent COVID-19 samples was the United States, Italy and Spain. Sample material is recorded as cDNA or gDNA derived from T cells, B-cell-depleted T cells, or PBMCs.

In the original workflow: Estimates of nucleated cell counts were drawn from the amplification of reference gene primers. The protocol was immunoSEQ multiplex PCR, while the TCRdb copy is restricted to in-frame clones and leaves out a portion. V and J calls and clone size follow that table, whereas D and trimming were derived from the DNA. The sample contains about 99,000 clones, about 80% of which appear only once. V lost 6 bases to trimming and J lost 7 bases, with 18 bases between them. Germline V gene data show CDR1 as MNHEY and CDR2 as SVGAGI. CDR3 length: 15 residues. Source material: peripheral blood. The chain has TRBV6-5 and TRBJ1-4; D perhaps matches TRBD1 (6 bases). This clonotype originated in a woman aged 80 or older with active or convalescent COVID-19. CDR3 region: CASRSSQGRGEKLFF. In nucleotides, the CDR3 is TGTGCCAGCAGGTCCTCACAGGGAAGAGGTGAAAAACTGTTTTTT.